This is a list of T cell receptor beta chains from one sample in a study of post-analysis software for immune sequencing data. TCRdb re-called the PCR reads through MiXCR, storing one row per CDR3 protein. Of about 800,000 distinct CDR3 sequences detected, just under 30% appear once; the ten largest clones hold about 0.5%. Input material: blood. The receptors come from a girl aged 5 to 17 with multiple sclerosis. CDR3s include the opening cysteine and the closing phenylalanine or tryptophan. Each record gives: J gene, D gene, clone size, V gene, CDR3 protein, CDR3 DNA. The D gene is left open where the match is weak. Size tells how often a clone was seen (once, few, many) or the class of an expanded clone, and some rows leave it out.

J gene: TRBJ2-6
D gene: .
clone size: .
V gene: TRBV7-2
CDR3 protein: CASSLTATGANVLTF
CDR3 DNA: TGTGCCAGCAGCTTGACAGCAACTGGGGCCAACGTCCTGACTTTC

J gene: TRBJ2-3
D gene: TRBD2
clone size: .
V gene: TRBV10-3
CDR3 protein: CAISDMGLDRDTQYF
CDR3 DNA: TGTGCCATCAGTGATATGGGACTAGACAGGGATACGCAGTATTTT

J gene: TRBJ1-1
D gene: .
clone size: .
V gene: TRBV20-1
CDR3 protein: CSALSGAGGTEAFF
CDR3 DNA: TGCAGTGCTCTATCTGGGGCAGGTGGCACTGAAGCTTTCTTT

J gene: TRBJ2-7
D gene: .
clone size: many
V gene: TRBV11-2
CDR3 protein: CASSLGRGEQYF
CDR3 DNA: TGTGCCAGCAGCTTAGGTCGGGGCGAGCAGTACTTC

J gene: TRBJ2-3
D gene: .
clone size: few
V gene: TRBV28
CDR3 protein: CASSPPGLSSTDTQYF
CDR3 DNA: TGTGCCAGCAGCCCTCCCGGCCTATCTAGCACAGATACGCAGTATTTT

J gene: TRBJ2-1
D gene: .
clone size: .
V gene: TRBV9
CDR3 protein: CASSVQVSYNEQFF
CDR3 DNA: TGTGCCAGCAGCGTCCAGGTCTCCTACAATGAGCAGTTCTTC

J gene: TRBJ2-3
D gene: TRBD2
clone size: few
V gene: TRBV7-2
CDR3 protein: CASSLYREGGTDTQYF
CDR3 DNA: TGTGCCAGCAGCTTATACCGGGAGGGTGGAACAGATACGCAGTATTTT

J gene: TRBJ1-5
D gene: .
clone size: .
V gene: TRBV4-2
CDR3 protein: CASSQERVEGNQPQHF
CDR3 DNA: TGTGCCAGCAGCCAAGAGAGGGTAGAAGGCAATCAGCCCCAGCATTTT

J gene: TRBJ2-1
D gene: TRBD1
clone size: .
V gene: TRBV6-1
CDR3 protein: CAISSRGRPYNEQFF
CDR3 DNA: TGTGCCATCAGCTCCAGGGGGCGACCCTACAATGAGCAGTTCTTC

J gene: TRBJ2-5
D gene: TRBD2
clone size: few
V gene: TRBV5-4
CDR3 protein: CASSPGTSGGYQETQYF
CDR3 DNA: TGTGCCAGCAGCCCTGGGACTAGCGGGGGGTACCAAGAGACCCAGTACTTC

J gene: TRBJ2-1
D gene: TRBD2
clone size: .
V gene: TRBV7-2
CDR3 protein: CASSWTTSRHYYNEQFF
CDR3 DNA: TGTGCCAGCAGCTGGACGACTAGCAGACACTATTACAATGAGCAGTTCTTC

J gene: TRBJ2-3
D gene: .
clone size: .
V gene: TRBV12-3/TRBV12-4
CDR3 protein: CASSPHTSTDTRYF
CDR3 DNA: TGTGCCAGCAGTCCTCATACGAGCACAGATACGCGGTATTTT

J gene: TRBJ1-1
D gene: .
clone size: .
V gene: TRBV25-1
CDR3 protein: CASSFSGWGTEAFF
CDR3 DNA: TGTGCCAGCAGTTTCTCAGGCTGGGGGACTGAAGCTTTCTTT

J gene: TRBJ1-2
D gene: .
clone size: many
V gene: TRBV29-1
CDR3 protein: CSAGQGNYGYTF
CDR3 DNA: TGCAGCGCCGGGCAGGGTAACTATGGCTACACCTTC

J gene: TRBJ2-3
D gene: .
clone size: few
V gene: TRBV10-3
CDR3 protein: CAISPSGTDTQYF
CDR3 DNA: TGTGCCATCAGCCCATCGGGGACAGATACGCAGTATTTT

J gene: TRBJ2-5
D gene: TRBD1
clone size: few
V gene: TRBV20-1
CDR3 protein: CSARISGTARLREAQYF
CDR3 DNA: TGCAGTGCTAGGATATCCGGGACAGCCCGGCTCCGAGAGGCCCAGTACTTC

J gene: TRBJ2-6
D gene: .
clone size: few
V gene: TRBV3-1
CDR3 protein: CASNPGGISGANVLTF
CDR3 DNA: TGTGCCAGCAACCCAGGAGGGATCTCTGGGGCCAACGTCCTGACTTTC

J gene: TRBJ2-3
D gene: .
clone size: many
V gene: TRBV7-9
CDR3 protein: CASSFSGAFSTDTQYF
CDR3 DNA: TGTGCCAGCAGCTTCTCAGGGGCCTTCAGCACAGATACGCAGTATTTT

J gene: TRBJ2-2
D gene: .
clone size: .
V gene: TRBV9
CDR3 protein: CASSVVSQANTGELFF
CDR3 DNA: TGTGCCAGCAGCGTAGTATCACAGGCGAACACCGGGGAGCTGTTTTTT

J gene: TRBJ2-5
D gene: TRBD2
clone size: .
V gene: TRBV6-5
CDR3 protein: CASSSLRTSGRRETQYF
CDR3 DNA: TGTGCCAGCAGTTCCCTCCGGACTAGCGGGAGGAGAGAGACCCAGTACTTC

J gene: TRBJ1-1
D gene: .
clone size: many
V gene: TRBV20-1
CDR3 protein: CSAPKGDTEAFF
CDR3 DNA: TGCAGTGCCCCGAAGGGGGACACTGAAGCTTTCTTT

J gene: TRBJ2-1
D gene: .
clone size: many
V gene: TRBV10-3
CDR3 protein: CAISESGAKQFF
CDR3 DNA: TGTGCCATCAGTGAGTCCGGGGCCAAGCAGTTCTTC

J gene: TRBJ1-5
D gene: TRBD1
clone size: few
V gene: TRBV9
CDR3 protein: CASSATGGQPQHF
CDR3 DNA: TGTGCCAGCAGCGCAACAGGGGGACAGCCCCAGCATTTT

J gene: TRBJ2-1
D gene: TRBD2
clone size: once
V gene: TRBV11-2
CDR3 protein: CASSLLAGVPNEQFF
CDR3 DNA: TGTGCCAGCAGCTTACTAGCGGGAGTTCCGAATGAGCAGTTCTTC